The rows below give T cell receptor beta chains drawn from one sample of a study of blood T cell repertoires in COVID-19. Measured with immunoSEQ multiplex PCR; TCRdb has only the in-frame clones, and not every one. The table includes 20,000 to 25,000 clones, 80% to 95% detected once. Source material: peripheral blood. The origin of the receptors is a man between 65 and 79 years old with acute or convalescent COVID-19. The CDR3 runs from the conserved cysteine through the conserved F or W. The D gene is left open where the match is weak. Size tells how often a clone was seen (once, few, many) or the class of an expanded clone, and some rows leave it out.

>.|TRBJ1-6|16|.|TRBV6-5
CASSYSLQTYNSPLHF
TGTGCCAGCAGTTACTCATTGCAGACTTATAATTCACCCCTCCACTTT
>once|TRBJ2-7|16|TRBD2|TRBV5-1
CASSLEGSGRGYEQYF
TGCGCCAGCAGCTTGGAGGGTAGCGGGAGAGGGTACGAGCAGTACTTC
>.|TRBJ1-6|16|.|TRBV30
CAWSVGGHAYNSPLHF
TGTGCCTGGAGTGTAGGAGGGCATGCCTATAATTCACCCCTCCACTTT
>.|TRBJ2-7|15|TRBD2|TRBV24-1
CATSDRGTSGSEQYF
TGTGCCACCAGTGACCGAGGGACTAGTGGTTCCGAGCAGTACTTC
>.|TRBJ2-3|14|TRBD2|TRBV6-1
CASSQAGGTDTQYF
TGTGCCAGCAGTCAAGCGGGGGGAACAGATACGCAGTATTTT
>.|TRBJ2-6|16|.|TRBV19
CASSPGVRTGANVLTF
TGTGCCAGTAGTCCAGGGGTAAGGACTGGGGCCAACGTCCTGACTTTC
>.|TRBJ1-5|14|.|TRBV2
CASSAVSGNQPQHF
TGTGCCAGCAGTGCCGTATCGGGCAATCAGCCCCAGCATTTT
>.|TRBJ2-3|15|TRBD2|TRBV7-9
CASSFLAGSTDTQYF
TGTGCCAGCAGCTTCCTAGCGGGGAGCACAGATACGCAGTATTTT
>.|TRBJ1-6|15|.|TRBV18
CASSPWGVYNSPLHF
TGTGCCAGCTCCCCCTGGGGGGTCTATAATTCACCCCTCCACTTT
>.|TRBJ2-3|15|.|TRBV5-1
CASSLEGDGTDTQYF
TGCGCCAGCAGCTTGGAAGGGGATGGAACAGATACGCAGTATTTT
>.|TRBJ1-5|12|TRBD1|TRBV27
CASRSGGQPQHF
TGTGCCAGCCGATCAGGGGGCCAGCCCCAGCATTTT
>.|TRBJ2-2|14|.|TRBV6-1
CASSDPPNTGELFF
TGTGCCAGCAGTGACCCTCCGAACACCGGGGAGCTGTTTTTT
>.|TRBJ2-1|15|.|TRBV9
CASSVDSFTGNEQFF
TGTGCCAGCAGCGTAGATTCCTTTACGGGCAATGAGCAGTTCTTC
>.|TRBJ2-1|12|TRBD2|TRBV6-2/TRBV6-3
CASSTAGTSLFF
TGTGCCAGCAGTACGGCCGGGACTAGCTTGTTCTTC
>.|TRBJ2-7|11|.|TRBV2
CASRAGGEQYF
TGTGCCAGCAGGGCTGGAGGCGAGCAGTACTTC
>.|TRBJ1-2|14|.|TRBV29-1
CSVEAPGGLHGYTF
TGCAGCGTTGAAGCCCCCGGAGGGCTTCATGGCTACACCTTC
>.|TRBJ1-2|13|.|TRBV18
CASSPPGGYGYTF
TGTGCCAGCTCACCGCCTGGGGGGTATGGCTACACCTTC
>.|TRBJ2-2|15|.|TRBV9
CASSVEAVNTGELFF
TGTGCCAGCAGCGTCGAAGCGGTAAACACCGGGGAGCTGTTTTTT
>once|TRBJ2-2|15|.|TRBV3-1/TRBV3-2
CASRPGLVNTGELFF
TGTGCCAGCAGACCGGGACTGGTGAACACCGGGGAGCTGTTTTTT
>.|TRBJ1-1|15|.|TRBV4-3
CASSQDSLRGTEAFF
TGCGCCAGCAGCCAAGATAGTCTTAGAGGGACTGAAGCTTTCTTT
>.|TRBJ2-7|15|TRBD1|TRBV5-6
CASSLGTGGNYEQYF
TGTGCCAGCAGCTTGGGGACAGGGGGCAACTACGAGCAGTACTTC
>.|TRBJ1-5|19|.|TRBV28
CASSLGGQGLGYSNQPQHF
TGTGCCAGCAGTTTAGGGGGCCAGGGGCTCGGGTATAGCAATCAGCCCCAGCATTTT
>.|TRBJ1-5|15|.|TRBV19
CASSASLTGNQPQHF
TGTGCCAGTAGTGCTTCCCTGACGGGAAATCAGCCCCAGCATTTT
>.|TRBJ2-6|16|TRBD1|TRBV11-2
CASSSYRGPGANVLTF
TGTGCCAGCAGCTCCTACAGGGGGCCAGGGGCCAACGTCCTGACTTTC
>.|TRBJ1-6|15|TRBD1|TRBV4-2
CASSPDGQGRYTLHF
TGTGCCAGCAGCCCCGACGGACAGGGGAGATACACCCTCCACTTT
>.|TRBJ1-5|16|TRBD1|TRBV27
CASSPSKPDRNQPQHF
TGTGCCAGCAGTCCTTCAAAACCGGACAGGAACCAGCCCCAGCATTTT
>.|TRBJ2-5|15|.|TRBV7-8
CASSLRMTGQETQYF
TGTGCCAGCAGCCTGAGAATGACAGGCCAAGAGACCCAGTACTTC
>.|TRBJ1-6|15|.|TRBV5-4
CASSPQEGSGSPLHF
TGTGCCAGCAGCCCTCAGGAGGGTTCTGGTTCACCCCTCCACTTT
>.|TRBJ2-1|21|.|TRBV21-1
CASSKARVAGDQGSSYNEQFF
TGTGCCAGCAGCAAAGCGAGGGTAGCGGGAGATCAGGGGAGCTCCTACAATGAGCAGTTCTTC
>.|TRBJ1-5|15|TRBD1|TRBV6-2/TRBV6-3
CASSYSQGGGQPQHF
TGTGCCAGCAGTTACTCCCAGGGGGGAGGTCAGCCCCAGCATTTT
>few|TRBJ1-2|14|TRBD1|TRBV15
CATSKSRGSYGYTF
TGTGCCACCAGCAAGAGCAGGGGGAGCTATGGCTACACCTTC
>.|TRBJ1-2|15|.|TRBV7-9
CASSPLTGDHYGYTF
TGTGCCAGCAGCCCCCTGACCGGGGATCATTATGGCTACACCTTC
>.|TRBJ2-1|17|TRBD2|TRBV7-3
CASSLSLGTSGINEQFF
TGTGCCAGCAGCTTAAGTTTGGGGACTAGCGGAATCAATGAGCAGTTCTTC
>.|TRBJ2-7|13|.|TRBV24-1
CATSRDTSYEQYF
TGTGCCACCAGCCGGGACACCAGCTACGAGCAGTACTTC
>.|TRBJ1-1|14|TRBD1|TRBV30
CAWSLGTGFTEAFF
TGTGCCTGGAGCTTGGGGACAGGGTTCACTGAAGCTTTCTTT
>.|TRBJ2-7|15|.|TRBV27
CASSLRGFSNYEQYF
TGTGCCAGCAGTTTAAGGGGGTTCAGCAACTACGAGCAGTACTTC
>.|TRBJ2-6|15|.|TRBV18
CASSPGATGANVLTF
TGTGCCAGCTCACCGGGGGCTACTGGGGCCAACGTCCTGACTTTC
>few|TRBJ2-1|15|.|TRBV5-4
CASSLGGRSNNEQFF
TGTGCCAGCAGCTTGGGAGGGCGATCCAACAATGAGCAGTTCTTC
>.|TRBJ2-3|15|TRBD2|TRBV6-2/TRBV6-3
CASSPGRWVTVTQYF
TGTGCCAGCAGTCCCGGGAGGTGGGTAACCGTTACGCAGTATTTT
>.|TRBJ2-2|18|TRBD2|TRBV9
CASSVVPSGRAIPGELFF
TGTGCCAGCAGCGTAGTTCCTAGCGGGAGGGCGATCCCCGGGGAGCTGTTTTTT
>.|TRBJ2-1|16|TRBD2|TRBV19
CASSMIGGRRDNEQFF
TGTGCCAGTAGTATGATAGGCGGGAGGCGGGACAATGAGCAGTTCTTC
>.|TRBJ2-1|12|.|TRBV28
CASRTLPNEQFF
TGTGCCAGCAGAACTCTACCCAATGAGCAGTTCTTC
>.|TRBJ1-4|15|.|TRBV7-9
CASSLPSGTNEKLFF
TGTGCCAGCAGCTTGCCCTCTGGCACTAATGAAAAACTGTTTTTT
>.|TRBJ2-7|13|.|TRBV27
CASSPGLSYEQYF
TGTGCCAGCAGTCCAGGACTTTCCTACGAGCAGTACTTC
>.|TRBJ2-2|15|TRBD2|TRBV10-3
CAITSRGGAPGELFF
TGTGCCATCACCTCCCGGGGGGGCGCTCCCGGGGAGCTGTTTTTT
>.|TRBJ1-1|16|TRBD1|TRBV6-2/TRBV6-3
CASSYGQGARNTEAFF
TGTGCCAGCAGTTACGGCCAGGGGGCGCGGAACACTGAAGCTTTCTTT
>once|TRBJ2-2|16|TRBD1|TRBV6-2/TRBV6-3
CASSYVSQGTGGELFF
TGTGCCAGCAGTTATGTATCACAGGGGACCGGCGGGGAGCTGTTTTTT
>.|TRBJ2-3|14|.|TRBV28
CASSLLLRRDTQYF
TGTGCCAGCAGTTTACTCCTCCGTCGGGATACGCAGTATTTT
>.|TRBJ1-1|10|.|TRBV29-1
CSVLDREAFF
TGCAGCGTCCTTGACAGGGAAGCTTTCTTT
>.|TRBJ1-5|15|TRBD1|TRBV19
CASSIGQARNQPQHF
TGTGCCAGTAGTATCGGACAGGCCAGGAATCAGCCCCAGCATTTT
>.|TRBJ1-5|15|TRBD1|TRBV28
CASSPDRGLHQPQHF
TGTGCCAGCAGCCCAGACAGGGGGCTTCATCAGCCCCAGCATTTT
>once|TRBJ1-6|13|.|TRBV12-3/TRBV12-4
CASSLDRGSALHF
TGTGCCAGCAGTTTGGACAGAGGGTCGGCCCTCCACTTT
>.|TRBJ1-2|13|TRBD1|TRBV20-1
CSASTTGTYRYTF
TGCAGTGCTAGTACGACAGGGACCTATCGCTACACCTTC
>.|TRBJ2-7|14|TRBD1|TRBV10-3
CAISAGTGYYEQYF
TGTGCCATCAGTGCAGGGACAGGGTACTACGAGCAGTACTTC
>.|TRBJ2-1|14|.|TRBV6-5
CASSLQGSYNEQFF
TGTGCCAGCAGCCTACAGGGATCCTACAATGAGCAGTTCTTC